This T cell receptor beta chain was documented in a study of spatial heterogeneity in lung cancer. Study as a whole: Within raw reads, each unique TCR and UMI combination appeared on average more than ten times.

This clonotype is medium-sized by share. Antigen specificity is unknown. This beta chain is an unintended read in a library built for alpha chains; its size means little. The CDR3 loop spans 13 amino acids. Germline assignment: CDR1 MNHEY and CDR2 SVGAGI. Between the trimmed V and J ends, which lost 3 bases and 7 bases, there was a span of 10 bases. TCRdb ran MiXCR on the 5' RACE reads and lists one entry per CDR3 protein. This sample yields 6,000 to 9,500 distinct CDR3 sequences, of which more than 7% are seen a single time; less than 5% belongs to the top ten. The time point denotes: sample taken at primary tumor resection. Patients with untreated early-stage non-small cell lung cancer, numbering 72, were the donors. General study points: Tumor mutation counts were tracked by expanded intratumoral alpha and beta TCR counts.

This clonotype originated in a male donor with early-stage non-small cell lung cancer. This specimen consisted of lung tumor tissue, obtained at surgery. The genes are TRBV6-5 and TRBJ1-5; D uncertain. The CDR3 DNA follows: TGTGCCAGCAGTTATTCTGTTCGACAGCCCCAGCATTTT. Its translation: CASSYSVRQPQHF.